This T cell receptor beta chain was retrieved from a study of control samples from healthy donors and cancer patients. Germline CDR1 and CDR2: LNHDA and SQIVND (reference sequence). V gave up 2 bases and J gave up 0 bases, with 11 bases separating them. CDR3 length: 16 amino acids. The method was immunoSEQ multiplex PCR; TCRdb's version includes in-frame clones alone and lacks a portion of them. The data hold 100,000 to 150,000 clones, with roughly 90% observed a single time. This receptor was obtained from a woman between 50 and 59 years old in good health. The source material was blood. The rearrangement joins TRBV19 to TRBJ1-3; D not resolved. The CDR3 DNA reads TGTGCCAGTAGTATATTTCAGGCGCCCTCTGGAAACACCATATATTTT. Translation: CASSIFQAPSGNTIYF.